The clone carrying this T cell receptor beta chain has at least ten counts. Its matching antigen is unknown. The sample is drawn from a study of T cell repertoires in cytomegalovirus infection. Looking at the study overall: Recently identified HLA-C-restricted and well-studied HLA-B-restricted CMV epitopes were used. General observations from the study: There were HLA-C-restricted CMV-specific TCR beta clonotypes dominating the ex vivo response. Identification of carriers of CMV plus the relevant HLA was achieved through cumulative public TCR beta family frequency.

Using its own MiXCR run on the reads, TCRdb lists one record per CDR3 protein. The profile shows 700,000 to 850,000 distinct CDR3 sequences, approximately 29% of them singletons. The CDR3 covers 15 residues. Trimming pared 5 bases from V and 0 bases from J, leaving 12 bases between. The source of this sequence is a human donor in good health (CMV status not recorded). Some clones in this sample may be carry-over from other donors' samples. This sequence joins TRBV12-3 or TRBV12-4 and TRBJ2-3; the D gene is possibly TRBD2 (6 bases). Source: cultured CD8+ T cells from PBMCs, taken from culture after CMV antigen stimulation. The CDR3 protein is CASSGGASSTDTQYF. Written as DNA, the CDR3 is TGTGCCAGCAGTGGAGGGGCCTCTAGCACAGATACGCAGTATTTT.